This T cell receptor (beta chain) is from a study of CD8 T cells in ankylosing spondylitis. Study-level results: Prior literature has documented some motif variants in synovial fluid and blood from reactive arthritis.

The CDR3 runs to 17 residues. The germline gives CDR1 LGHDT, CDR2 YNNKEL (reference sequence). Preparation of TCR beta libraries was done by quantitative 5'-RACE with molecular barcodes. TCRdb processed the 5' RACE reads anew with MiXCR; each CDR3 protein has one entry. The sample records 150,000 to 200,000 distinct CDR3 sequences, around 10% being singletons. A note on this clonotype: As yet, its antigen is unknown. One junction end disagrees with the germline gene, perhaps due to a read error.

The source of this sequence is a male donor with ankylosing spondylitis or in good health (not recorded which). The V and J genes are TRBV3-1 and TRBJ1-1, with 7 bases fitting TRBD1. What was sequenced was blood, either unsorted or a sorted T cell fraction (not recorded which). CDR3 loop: CASSQDPGGTMNTVAFF. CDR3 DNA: TGTGCCAGCAGCCAAGACCCAGGGGGTACCATGAACACTGTAGCTTTCTTT.